In this sample, the clone carrying this T cell receptor beta chain is medium-sized. Its antigen is currently unknown. This record comes from a study of sequential checkpoint blockade in melanoma. Study context: Randomization was 1:1 between first-line nivolumab→ipilimumab and ipilimumab→nivolumab. Maintenance nivolumab came after either treatment sequence. Study findings and constraints: In arm A, pretreatment tumor clonality was associated with response.

This CDR3 has 15 residues. CDR1 is SGDLS and CDR2 is YYNGEE in the germline V gene. The V segment lost 5 bases and the J segment 3 bases; nucleotides outside the gene matches: 7. As to treatment: randomized to nivolumab then ipilimumab (arm A) or the reverse (arm B). Method: immunoSEQ multiplex PCR; TCRdb's copy keeps in-frame clones and lacks some. The table has almost 200 clones, roughly 21% seen once; the top ten hold 33%. The V call is TRBV9, the J call TRBJ2-7, with 11 bases matching TRBD2. The sample here was tumor tissue (inferred from file names), taken from a patient given nivolumab and ipilimumab in sequence. The sequence came from a human donor with melanoma. The CDR3 DNA reads as TGTGCCAGCAGTCCCGGGACTAGCGGCCTCTACGAGCAGTACTTC. As protein: CASSPGTSGLYEQYF.